This T cell receptor (beta chain) was documented in a study of control samples from healthy donors and cancer patients. Data came from immunoSEQ multiplex PCR; TCRdb stores just in-frame clones and leaves some out. The sample lists 130,000 or so clones, nearly 90% seen once, with around 7.6% in the top ten. This clone came up a few times. Germline V gene sequence: CDR1 ENHRY, CDR2 SYGVKD. CDR3 length: 17 residues. The V and J ends lost 3 bases and 5 bases, in that order; junction bases with no gene match: 11. The source of this sequence is a man aged 50-59 years with head and neck cancer. The chain uses TRBV10-3 and TRBJ1-1; TRBD1 aligns across 11 bases. The sample comprised PBMCs. For the CDR3, the DNA is TGTGCCATCAGTGACCCGGCCTCCGGGACAGGGGGAACTGAAGCTTTCTTT. This codes for CAISDPASGTGGTEAFF.